These 27 T cell receptor beta chains came from one sample sequenced in a study of blood T cell repertoires in COVID-19. Only in-frame clones appear in the TCRdb table, and some are missing; sequencing was by immunoSEQ multiplex PCR. The sample lists 400,000 to 450,000 clones, about nine tenths occurring once. The sequenced sample was PBMCs or T cells enriched from blood (not recorded which). These receptors came from a man between 18 and 35 years old who had recovered from COVID-19.

About this clone itself: In the same sample, other DNA sequences code for this CDR3. The chain joins TRBV27 to TRBJ1-5, with a possible D match to TRBD1 (6 bases). Per germline, CDR1 MNHEY and CDR2 SMNVEV (reference sequence). The germline V and J ends were trimmed by 2 bases and 5 bases, with 10 bases remaining between them. This CDR3 contains 14 residues. CDR3 protein: CASSLRTGYQPQHF. The CDR3 DNA sequence: TGTGCCAGCAGTTTACGTACAGGGTATCAGCCCCAGCATTTT.

This clone appeared a single time. The genes are TRBV29-1 and TRBJ1-2; TRBD1 matches 11 bases. CDR3 size: 13 residues. Germline V gene sequence: CDR1 SQVTM, CDR2 ANQGSEA. The V gene end was trimmed by 3 bases and the J gene end by 9 bases; junction bases not matched to a gene: 6. CDR3 bases: TGCAGCGTTGAGGTGGGACAGGGGGAAAGCTACACCTTC. This encodes CSVEVGQGESYTF.

The sample holds one count of this clone. The chain has TRBV19 and TRBJ2-6; D is unresolved. With 3 bases removed from V and 0 bases from J, the gap between germline ends came to 9 bases. In germline, CDR1 is LNHDA, CDR2 SQIVND (reference sequence). The CDR3 covers 16 residues. CDR3 sequence reads: CASSMGPHSGANVLTF. The CDR3 DNA sequence: TGTGCCAGTAGTATGGGCCCGCACTCTGGGGCCAACGTCCTGACTTTC.

This clone appeared a single time. The rearrangement joins TRBV6-2 or TRBV6-3 to TRBJ1-2, with unresolved D. The CDR3 totals 14 residues. V was clipped by 5 bases and J by 0 bases, with 10 bases between them. Per the germline V gene, CDR1 is MNHEY and CDR2 is SVGEGT. For the CDR3, the DNA is TGTGCCAGCAGTACCCAGGTAGCTAACTATGGCTACACCTTC. This codes for CASSTQVANYGYTF.

V gene TRBV2 combines with J gene TRBJ2-2; 10 bases are a match to TRBD1. The germline V gene has CDR1 SNHLY and CDR2 FYNNEI. The V and J ends lost 8 bases and 5 bases, in that order; junction bases with no gene match: 5. The CDR3 is made up of 14 amino acids. Here the CDR3 DNA reads TGTGCCAGCCTAGGACAGGGGGGAACCGGGGAGCTGTTTTTT. Translation gives CASLGQGGTGELFF.

The chain is built from TRBV7-2 and TRBJ1-4; D is perhaps TRBD1 (5 bases). This CDR3 contains 16 residues. The V gene's germline CDR1 is SGHTA and CDR2 FQGNSA. Trimming stripped 3 bases from V and 8 bases from J, with 19 bases between. The CDR3 DNA is TGTGCCAGCAGCTTCCTTTCCGGGGGGGGTCGGGAAAAACTGTTTTTT. Protein: CASSFLSGGGREKLFF.

This clone was picked up a small number of times. The rearrangement uses TRBV19 and TRBJ2-1; TRBD2 matches at 8 bases. With 1 base clipped from V and 4 bases from J, the junction kept 9 bases outside the gene matches. Germline V CDR1 and CDR2: LNHDA, SQIVND (reference sequence). This CDR3 is built from 17 residues. This chain's CDR3 is CASSIGGSGEFYNEQFF. CDR3 nucleotides: TGTGCCAGTAGTATAGGGGGTAGCGGGGAGTTTTACAATGAGCAGTTCTTC.

The gene calls are TRBV18 and TRBJ2-2, with 11 bases lining up with TRBD2. The ends lost 1 base at V and 1 base at J; junction bases unmatched: 17. The germline CDR1 and CDR2 sequences are KGHSH and LQKENI. CDR3 length: 22 amino acids. CDR3 nucleotides: TGTGCCAGCTCACCACGGATTCGTAGCGAAAAAGGGACTAGCGGGAACACCGGGGAGCTGTTTTTT. Encoded protein: CASSPRIRSEKGTSGNTGELFF.

The rearrangement uses TRBV18 and TRBJ1-2; unclear D gene. Deletions cut 4 bases from V and 0 bases from J, with 9 bases between. Germline V gene lookup returns CDR1 KGHSH and CDR2 LQKENI. This CDR3 is built from 14 residues. The CDR3 coding sequence is TGTGCCAGCTCACTCGGCAGGTCTAACTATGGCTACACCTTC. Residues: CASSLGRSNYGYTF.

This sequence joins TRBV21-1 and TRBJ2-1; the DNA was not compared with TRBD2, the D call given in the table. TRBV21-1 is a pseudogene locus. This CDR3 has 17 residues. The CDR3 protein is CASSKTSPYSSYNEQFF. CDR3 in DNA: TGTGCCAGCAGCAAGACTAGCCCTTACAGCTCCTACAATGAGCAGTTCTTC.

The V gene is TRBV2, the J gene TRBJ2-1; the D is unclear. The V and J ends lost 4 bases and 9 bases respectively, with 7 bases between them. CDR3 length: 11 amino acids. In germline, CDR1 is SNHLY, CDR2 FYNNEI. The CDR3 DNA reads as TGTGCCAGCAGTGCGAAGCGTGAGCAGTTCTTC. Its protein product is CASSAKREQFF.

The chain uses TRBV7-3 and TRBJ2-3, with 7 bases lining up with TRBD2. V shed 7 bases, J shed 1 base, and the junction held 8 bases outside the gene matches. Germline assignment: CDR1 SGHTA and CDR2 FQGTGA. There are 15 residues in the CDR3. DNA of the CDR3: TGTGCCAGCACCGGAGCGGGGCGCCGCACAGATACGCAGTATTTT. It translates to CASTGAGRRTDTQYF.

The chain joins TRBV5-4 to TRBJ1-1, with D maybe TRBD1 (6 bases). V lost 0 bases, J lost 5 bases, and 17 bases lay in between. The CDR3 is made up of 16 amino acids. Germline lookup yields CDR1 SGHNT and CDR2 YYREEE (reference sequence). CDR3 loop: CASSLGGQGSVTEAFF. The CDR3 region has the DNA TGTGCCAGCAGCTTGGGGGGGCAGGGTAGTGTAACTGAAGCTTTCTTT. Supplemented by reference TRBV5-4 and TRBJ1-1, the full variable domain reads ETGVTQSPTHLIKTRGQQVTLRCSSQSGHNTVSWYQQALGQGPQFIFQYYREEENGRGNFPPRFSGLQFPNYSSELNVNALELDDSALYLCASSLGGQGSVTEAFFGQGTRLTVV.

Only one count was recorded for this clone. The chain combines TRBV3-1 (or the pseudogene TRBV3-2) with TRBJ2-7; 13 positions agree with TRBD2. This CDR3 contains 16 residues. Trimming removed 3 bases from V and 3 bases from J; junction bases left unmatched: 5. Germline CDR1 reads LGHDT; CDR2 reads YNNKEL (reference sequence). The CDR3 loop reads CASSHGTSGALYEQYF. CDR3 coding DNA: TGTGCCAGCAGCCACGGGACTAGCGGGGCTCTCTACGAGCAGTACTTC.

About this clone: Its ends do not fully match the called genes, so a read error is possible. The CDR3, as DNA: TGTGCCAGCAGCTCCTTCGAGCAGTACTTC. As protein: CASSSFEQYF. The chain uses TRBV27 and TRBJ2-7, with D unclear. Germline CDR1 reads MNHEY; CDR2 reads SMNVEV (reference sequence). The CDR3 length is 10 residues.

The gene calls are TRBV6-4 and TRBJ2-7; D possibly corresponds to TRBD1 (6 bases). The V gene lost 4 bases and the J gene lost 4 bases, with 14 bases spanning the gap. Germline-derived CDR1 and CDR2 are MRHNA and SNTAGT. The CDR3 has 14 residues. Here the CDR3 DNA reads TGTGCCAGCAGTGGGGGGCAGGAAGAATACGAGCAGTACTTC. Encoded protein: CASSGGQEEYEQYF.

The gene calls are TRBV7-9 and TRBJ1-2, with 9 bases matching TRBD1. CDR1 is SEHNR, CDR2 FQNEAQ, per germline (reference sequence). V was pared by 4 bases and J by 4 bases, with 4 bases of the junction left unmatched. The CDR3 runs to 14 residues. CDR3 region: CASSSQTGGYGYTF. Written as DNA, the CDR3 is TGTGCCAGCAGCTCCCAGACAGGGGGCTATGGCTACACCTTC.

The V and J genes are TRBV7-9 and TRBJ1-2; tentative D call: TRBD1 (5 bases). The CDR3 spans 16 residues. Per the germline V gene, CDR1 is SEHNR and CDR2 is FQNEAQ (reference sequence). V was cut by 5 bases and J by 6 bases, with 22 bases left in between. The CDR3 sequence is CASSPRGGDRSHGYTF. The CDR3 region has the DNA TGTGCCAGCAGCCCCCGGGGAGGGGATAGGTCTCATGGCTACACCTTC.

The genes are TRBV29-1 and TRBJ1-1, with no clear D. Germline V gene lookup returns CDR1 SQVTM and CDR2 ANQGSEA. The CDR3 extends over 13 amino acids. Trimming stripped 8 bases from V and 0 bases from J, with 13 bases between. CDR3 sequence: CSIAGELNTEAFF. In DNA, the CDR3 is TGCAGCATAGCTGGGGAGCTGAACACTGAAGCTTTCTTT.

The V gene is TRBV19, the J gene TRBJ2-1, with D uncertain. The V end was cut by 2 bases, the J end by 0 bases, with 8 bases between. The CDR3 is made up of 15 amino acids. Germline values: CDR1 LNHDA, CDR2 SQIVND (reference sequence). The CDR3 here is CASSIKPSSYNEQFF. The CDR3, as DNA: TGTGCCAGTAGTATAAAGCCGAGCTCCTACAATGAGCAGTTCTTC.

This sequence joins TRBV28 and TRBJ2-6; D is undetermined. V was pared by 2 bases and J by 1 base, with 9 bases between. The CDR3 contains 16 residues. Per germline, CDR1 MDHEN and CDR2 SYDVKM. CDR3 sequence (DNA): TGTGCCAGCAGTTTAATCCCGGGTTCTGGGGCCAACGTCCTGACTTTC. Translating it yields CASSLIPGSGANVLTF.

The J gene is TRBJ2-4, the V gene TRBV11-3; D gene uncertain. The germline gives CDR1 SGHNT, CDR2 YENEEA. V was shortened by 0 bases and J by 5 bases, with 5 bases between the two germline ends. The CDR3 length is 13 residues. This CDR3 is CASSLDPQNIQYF. CDR3 DNA sequence: TGTGCCAGCAGCTTAGATCCTCAAAACATTCAGTACTTC.

The V gene is TRBV27, the J gene TRBJ2-2, with TRBD2 matching 13 bases. V was clipped by 5 bases and J by 2 bases; unmatched bases: 5. The CDR3 has 17 amino acids. The germline V gene has CDR1 MNHEY and CDR2 SMNVEV (reference sequence). The CDR3 sequence: CASSPGGLAGNTGELFF. The CDR3 nucleotides read TGTGCCAGCAGTCCCGGGGGACTAGCGGGAAACACCGGGGAGCTGTTTTTT.

The rearrangement uses TRBV3-1 (or the pseudogene TRBV3-2) and TRBJ2-1, with a weak D call TRBD2 (5 bases). This CDR3 contains 13 residues. Looked up from germline, CDR1 is LGHDT and CDR2 is YNNKEL (reference sequence). Trimming pared 5 bases from V and 4 bases from J, leaving 9 bases between. CDR3: CASSWTGYNEQFF. CDR3 DNA: TGTGCCAGCAGCTGGACGGGATACAATGAGCAGTTCTTC.

This chain links TRBV19 with TRBJ1-1, with 7 bases lining up with TRBD1. The V gene's germline CDR1 is LNHDA and CDR2 SQIVND (reference sequence). CDR3 size: 16 residues. The trim removed 9 bases at V and 1 base at J, leaving 14 bases unmatched. The CDR3 reads CASQKLKGGGNTEAFF. CDR3 DNA sequence: TGTGCCAGCCAAAAACTTAAAGGGGGCGGGAACACTGAAGCTTTCTTT.

This clone was detected ten times or more. V and J are TRBV25-1 and TRBJ1-6; a weak D match, TRBD1 (5 bases). Germline values: CDR1 MGHDK, CDR2 SYGVNS. The V end was cut by 0 bases, the J end by 7 bases, with 7 bases between. The CDR3 is made up of 14 amino acids. CDR3 amino acids: CASSEYRANSPLHF. The CDR3 coding sequence is TGTGCCAGCAGTGAATACAGGGCCAATTCACCCCTCCACTTT. The full variable domain, in which reference TRBV25-1 and TRBJ1-6 provide the parts outside the CDR3, is EADIYQTPRYLVIGTGKKITLECSQTMGHDKMYWYQQDPGMELHLIHYSYGVNSTEKGDLSSESTVSRIRTEHFPLTLESARPSHTSQYLCASSEYRANSPLHFGNGTRLTVT.

The chain links TRBV12-5 to TRBJ1-6; possible D gene TRBD1, 6 bases. CDR1 and CDR2 from the germline V gene are LGHNT and FRNRAP. The CDR3 sequence is 20 residues long. V was trimmed by 5 bases and J by 10 bases, leaving 33 bases between them. CDR3: CASGPGEFGAFGAFGSPLHF. The DNA of the CDR3 is TGTGCTAGTGGTCCAGGGGAATTTGGTGCATTTGGAGCATTTGGGTCACCCCTCCACTTT.